This T cell receptor (beta chain) stems from a study of CD8 T cells in ankylosing spondylitis. Study-wide points: CD8+ by phenotype, disease-linked clones were relatively rare in peripheral blood. Disease-linked clones reportedly showed significant enrichment in matched ankylosing spondylitis synovial fluid.

TCRdb reanalysed the 5' RACE reads using MiXCR and keeps one entry per CDR3 protein. The table lists roughly 180,000 distinct CDR3 sequences, 10% to 15% of them singletons. This clonotype was detected only a few times. Antigen unknown. Per germline, CDR1 SGHNT and CDR2 YYREEE (reference sequence). V lost 4 bases and J 6 bases, leaving 13 bases between the germline ends. The CDR3 is 14 residues long. The TCR originated in a female donor with ankylosing spondylitis or in good health (not recorded which). V and J are TRBV5-4 and TRBJ2-2; D gene uncertain. The sequenced material came from blood, either unsorted or a sorted T cell fraction (not recorded which). CDR3 region: CASSLLGPPGELFF. In DNA form, the CDR3 reads TGTGCCAGCAGCCTCCTCGGACCTCCCGGGGAGCTGTTTTTT.